This TCR beta chain was sequenced for a study of cytomegalovirus exposure and HLA in healthy donors (dated by TCRdb to 2017 to 2019). Context from the whole study: An earlier analysis of about 560 of the donors reported 276 Gb of sequence data and 95 million to 140 million unique TCR beta sequences obtained from about 200 million T cells. The aim of the study was to test whether cataloging public T cell receptors could identify signatures of past pathogen exposure. In addition to the first cohort of about 650 subjects, a separate validation cohort of 120 different subjects was used. Among around 400 genotyped donors of the cohort, an average of around 240,000 unique TCR beta nucleotide sequences was sequenced per donor, of which about 19% were non-productive. High-throughput TCR immunosequencing, statistical association of individual TCRs with disease status, and machine learning were combined to predict cytomegalovirus infection status. Typing coverage varied by locus: 629-630 donors for A, B, C, DRB1 and DQB1; roughly 520 for DQA1; around 570 for DPA1; roughly 450 for DPB1. The genetic ancestry cluster associated with self-reported Caucasian donors included around four fifths of the approximately 400 genotyped donors. A later genetic analysis took genome-wide SNP genotypes for 398 of the 666 donors and used that subset as a discovery cohort. To decide whether each TCR beta V gene segment behaved as functional or pseudogenic, an earlier analysis of approximately 600 of the donors relied on high-throughput TCR beta sequencing. Using immunosequencing, the study profiled T cell repertoires from 640 or so subjects and related those repertoires to cytomegalovirus serostatus. Both class I and class II loci were covered by HLA typing, at four-digit resolution. Approximately 300 gigabases of sequencing data and 75 million to 85 million unique TCR sequences made up an early release that covered over 550 HLA-typed donors. Because of strong linkage in the cohort, roughly five DR-DQ haplotypes were treated as single units for association and clustering. A later analysis re-examined previously published TCR beta repertoires from just over 650 donors and added high-resolution HLA genotyping to investigate patterns of TCR occurrence. Rather than drawing on any new phenotypic data, the later analysis identified candidate immune exposures from TCR beta sequences and the way those sequences occurred across donors. All discovery cohort repertoires had been generated on a single sequencing platform. Alongside the repertoire data, information on donor age, sex, ethnicity and CMV serostatus was compiled.

A note on this clone: No cognate antigen has been identified for it. No base quality information exists; no much larger clone differs at one position.

The cohort comprised fewer than 750 healthy bone marrow donors. Cohort members were all nominally healthy when sampled, although unrecorded immune exposures were likely present. The donor tested CMV seronegative and was one of the 352 seronegative cohort members. A peripheral blood sample was collected from each donor, and TCR beta sequencing was performed on peripheral blood mononuclear cells. The Qiagen DNeasy Blood Extraction Kit was used to extract genomic DNA from the blood cell samples. Preparation of the library involved the immunoSEQ multiplex PCR assay. The multiplex PCR relied on a mix of 60 forward primers for TCR Vbeta segments and 13 reverse primers for TCR Jbeta segments. A multiplex PCR assay on genomic DNA amplified the CDR3 region of rearranged TCR beta genes. Amplified TCR beta libraries were sequenced as 87-base-pair reads on the Illumina HiSeq System. The study's processing was this. Across the 666 repertoires, a later analysis counted some 81 million unique TCR beta chains, 9.5 million to 12 million of which were shared by at least two donors. A nearest-neighbor algorithm error-corrected the raw reads and collapsed the reads into unique sequences, merging closely related sequences to remove PCR and sequencing errors. To assign V, D and J gene segments, CDR3 sequences were aligned to IMGT reference sequences. For a sequence to be retained, a match of at least six nucleotides to both a V gene segment and a J gene segment was required. A rearrangement was called productive if the CDR3 had no stop codons and remained in frame with V and J, and every other rearrangement was called non-productive. Following IMGT convention, CDR3 was defined as the stretch from the second conserved V-encoded cysteine up to the conserved J-encoded phenylalanine. The earlier analysis of 587 of the donors excluded sequences that lacked an unambiguous match to a single V gene segment. In an earlier analysis of around 600 of the donors, V segments were called functional above 56.7% productive rearrangements and were called segregating when the between-donor standard deviation exceeded 5%. A statistical classification framework was built to diagnose cytomegalovirus status from the catalog of TCR beta chain sequences. In a later analysis, V and J genes were assigned by comparing TCR nucleotide sequences against IMGT/GENE-DB human TR gene sequences. Using the TCRdist pipeline, a later analysis assigned CDR3 sequences along with most-parsimonious VDJ recombination scenarios. A later analysis defined each TCR beta chain by its CDR3 amino acid sequence plus V-gene family, and excluded reads lacking a unique V-gene family. To address suspected cross-contamination and a sequencing artifact, a later analysis removed roughly 580 highly shared, low-generation-probability nucleotide sequences. For each public chain, a later analysis derived a clonal expansion index from normalized ranks of inferred template counts within each repertoire. Generation probabilities in a later analysis came from a VDJ recombination model fitted to out-of-frame rearrangements, and those results were checked against IGoR. In a later analysis, TCR-TCR, TCR-HLA and TCR-CMV co-occurrence was scored with hypergeometric tests, and a repertoire-size bias correction was applied to TCR pairs. A later analysis estimated false discovery rates by permuting HLA or CMV assignments 20 times. In a later analysis, co-occurring TCRs were grouped using DBSCAN, and TCRdist sequence similarity was added for clustering within HLA-allele-positive subsets. Repertoires with fewer than 30,000 or more than 120,000 public chains were left out of co-occurrence clustering, as were a few repertoires with anomalous nucleotide sharing. TCRdb mirrors the immuneACCESS table, restricted to in-frame sequences. Some clones are absent from its copies; in checked studies, under half trace to an unresolved V gene, and the reason for the others is unknown. V, J and clone size derive from that table, while D and trimming were established from the DNA sequence. The sample yields about 130,000 clones; less than 85% were counted once. Clones ranked in the top ten supply less than 2% of the sample.

The CDR3 contains 15 residues, cysteine and phenylalanine counted. Only CDR3 DNA is held: 45 bases, read in frame from base 1. According to the germline V gene, CDR1 reads MNHEY and CDR2 reads SVGAGI. The V and J ends are trimmed by 6 bases and 0 bases, leaving 15 bases between them. The paper's findings and limits, for the study overall: The study listed 150 to 200 TCR beta chains as associated with cytomegalovirus. Presence/absence analyses assumed roughly uniform sequencing depth across donors, an assumption that may not hold. Specific HLA alleles were associated with over 15,000 TCR beta sequences at a false discovery rate of 0.05 in a later analysis. When HLA alleles, especially DR and DQ, strongly co-occurred, TCR associations were difficult to assign to individual alleles. Compared with equally common non-associated chains, HLA-associated TCR beta chains in a later analysis were more clonally expanded and had lower generation probabilities. Correlated functional status among segregating V segments might reflect linkage disequilibrium, but an unknown experimental factor could not be ruled out. A later analysis found that most CMV-associated TCR beta chains appeared HLA-restricted, with HLA associations seemingly driven largely by CMV exposure. A cluster of highly shared sequence variants was judged likely to be a technical artifact of the sequencing pipeline. Some IMGT-functional V segments, including TRBV6-2 and TRBV6-3, could not be distinguished by the 87-base-pair reads and were therefore excluded. In this cohort, only TCR beta chains were sequenced, and detectable features were limited by the absence of alpha or paired-chain data. In a later genetic analysis, fewer N-insertions in productive TCRs were reported among donors in an Asian-associated ancestry cluster than the approximately 630-donor mean. An earlier analysis of 587 of the donors showed that most TCR beta V segments appeared in productive rearrangements either about 87% or about 30% of the time, which broadly matched IMGT annotations. Across donors, most TCR sequences were observed very rarely, whereas some public TCRs were present in many individuals. In both the original and validation cohorts, the classifier was reported to diagnose cytomegalovirus status with high specificity and sensitivity. It was suggested by the authors that the approach could potentially be generalized to other disease states and immunological phenotypes. Because counts were too low, seventeen rarely observed V segments, including chromosome 9 orphons, were excluded from the earlier analysis of 587 of the donors. A further reported finding was that TCR beta sequences accurately predicted the HLA-A and HLA-B alleles for most subjects in the first cohort. In vitro tests confirmed that a few of the cytomegalovirus-associated TCR beta chains recognize cytomegalovirus antigens. Because HLA typing was unavailable for some donors at each locus, only the typed subset was used in association tests. For the cohort, immune exposure information was limited to CMV serostatus. According to a later analysis, parvovirus B19, influenza, CMV and Epstein-Barr virus appeared linked to several top co-occurrence clusters. An association between a missense DCLRE1C variant and V-gene and J-gene trimming of TCR beta chains was found in a later genetic analysis and replicated in an independent cohort. A later analysis found that TCR association rates varied across HLA loci, with DRB1 alleles showing the most associated TCRs and HLA-C alleles the fewest.

The sequence derives from a man aged 35-49 years in good health and CMV-seronegative. The sequenced material came from PBMCs. Recombination joined TRBV6-5 with TRBJ2-7; the D gene is possibly TRBD2, with 5 bases matching. Read as DNA, the sequence is TGTGCCAGCAGGCCTGGCGGGTCGAACTCCTACGAGCAGTACTTC. This translates into CASRPGGSNSYEQYF.